Shown below are 22 T cell receptor beta chains from a single sample sequenced in a study of CD8 T cells in ankylosing spondylitis. Study-wide results and caveats: Typical of ankylosing spondylitis blood, it appeared, was a TCR beta motif of fewer than ten highly homologous variants.

One entry per CDR3 protein, called by TCRdb with MiXCR from the 5' RACE reads. The sample lists roughly 670,000 distinct CDR3 sequences; 15% to 20% were seen once. No antigen has been assigned to these receptors. Sequenced material: blood, either unsorted or a sorted T cell fraction (not recorded which). Receptors were obtained from a male donor with ankylosing spondylitis.

This clonotype was observed at least ten times. The rearrangement links TRBV12-3 or TRBV12-4 to TRBJ1-2; D not resolved. V dropped 7 bases and J dropped 0 bases, with 9 bases sitting between them. The CDR3 loop spans 13 amino acids. The CDR3 loop is CASKADTNYGYTF. In DNA form, the CDR3 reads TGTGCCAGCAAGGCAGACACTAACTATGGCTACACCTTC.

V and J are TRBV7-3 and TRBJ2-1; D is tentatively TRBD1 or TRBD2 (5 bases each). Germline loops: CDR1 SGHTA, CDR2 FQGTGA. V dropped 2 bases and J dropped 9 bases, with 11 bases sitting between them. The CDR3 has 13 amino acids. CDR3 amino acids: CASSLGQRGEQFF. As DNA, the CDR3 is TGTGCCAGCAGCTTAGGTCAGAGGGGTGAGCAGTTCTTC.

The chain employs TRBV29-1 and TRBJ2-1; D remains unclear. The CDR3 extends over 12 amino acids. The germline CDR1 and CDR2 sequences are SQVTM and ANQGSEA. V lost 4 bases and J lost 8, with 12 bases in between. As DNA, the CDR3 is TGCAGCGTTGGGACCGGGCAGGATGAGCAGTTCTTC. It codes for CSVGTGQDEQFF.

The DNA for the CDR3 is TGTGCCATCAGTGGACAGGGATGGGCTGAGCAGTTCTTC. Its protein is CAISGQGWAEQFF. The chain couples TRBV10-3 to TRBJ2-1; 7 nucleotides agree with TRBD1. The length of the CDR3 is 13 residues. Per the germline V gene, CDR1 is ENHRY and CDR2 is SYGVKD. V lost 4 bases and J lost 9; bases outside the gene matches: 6.

Only a few counts were recorded for this clonotype. The chain links TRBV20-1 to TRBJ1-3, with D possibly TRBD1 on 6 matching bases. This CDR3 comprises 16 residues. Trimming stripped 1 base from V and 0 bases from J, with 13 bases between. Germline V CDR1 and CDR2: DFQATT, SNEGSKA (reference sequence). The CDR3 reads CSARAGGGISGNTIYF. In nucleotides, the CDR3 is TGCAGTGCTAGAGCGGGAGGGGGAATCTCTGGAAACACCATATATTTT.

This clonotype was seen at least ten times. V gene TRBV7-2 combines with J gene TRBJ2-1; TRBD2 agrees at 15 bases. The CDR3 contains 16 residues. Germline values: CDR1 SGHTA, CDR2 FQGNSA. The trim removed 3 bases at V and 5 bases at J, leaving 2 bases unmatched. The CDR3 loop reads CASSFGLAGGDNEQFF. CDR3 DNA: TGTGCCAGCAGCTTCGGACTAGCGGGAGGGGACAATGAGCAGTTCTTC.

V is TRBV10-3 and J is TRBJ2-7; 7 nucleotides match TRBD1. V trimming: 3 bases; J trimming: 4 bases; junction bases outside the gene matches: 0. The germline CDR1 and CDR2 sequences are ENHRY and SYGVKD. The CDR3 is 12 residues long. DNA of the CDR3: TGTGCCATCAGTGACAGGGGGTACGAGCAGTACTTC. The encoded protein is CAISDRGYEQYF.

The V and J genes are TRBV7-6 and TRBJ1-2; maybe TRBD1 (5 bases). Per germline, CDR1 SGHVS and CDR2 FNYEAQ. The V gene lost 1 base and the J gene lost 8 bases, with 8 bases spanning the gap. This CDR3 has 12 amino acids. This CDR3 reads CASSLGGPGYTF. The CDR3 DNA is TGTGCCAGCAGCTTAGGGGGACCCGGCTACACCTTC.

The V gene is TRBV12-3 or TRBV12-4, the J gene TRBJ2-2; TRBD1 is a possible D gene (6 bases). The CDR3 is made up of 14 amino acids. The germline V and J ends were trimmed by 5 bases and 2 bases, with 9 bases remaining between them. In DNA form, the CDR3 reads TGTGCCAGCAGTAGACAGGAAAACACCGGGGAGCTGTTTTTT. As protein: CASSRQENTGELFF.

This clonotype was detected many times. The chain is built from TRBV28 and TRBJ2-7; tentatively, D is TRBD1 or TRBD2 (5 bases each). V was clipped by 4 bases and J by 4 bases, with 11 bases between them. The CDR3 extends over 13 amino acids. Germline assignment: CDR1 MDHEN and CDR2 SYDVKM. CDR3 residues: CASSSGAQYEQYF. In nucleotides, the CDR3 is TGTGCCAGCAGTTCCGGGGCTCAGTACGAGCAGTACTTC.

This clonotype has a handful of counts. The rearrangement uses TRBV20-1 and TRBJ2-7; 10 bases are a match to TRBD2. J gave up 3 bases and V 5 bases, and 10 bases lay outside the gene matches. The CDR3 contains 15 residues. Germline CDR1 is DFQATT and CDR2 is SNEGSKA (reference sequence). CDR3 coding DNA: TGCAGTGCTTCCCCTCATAGGACTAGCGGCTACGAGCAGTACTTC. This translates into CSASPHRTSGYEQYF.

This clonotype was seen only a few times. This rearrangement joins TRBV2 to TRBJ1-1, with 7 bases lining up with TRBD1. J gave up 6 bases and V 6 bases, and 13 bases lay outside the gene matches. CDR1 and CDR2 (germline): SNHLY, FYNNEI. This CDR3 comprises 15 residues. Written as DNA, the CDR3 is TGTGCCAGCAGGATCTCAACAGGGGCCCTTTCTGAAGCTTTCTTT. Protein product: CASRISTGALSEAFF.

This clonotype showed up just a few times. The chain combines TRBV6-1 with TRBJ2-5; TRBD2 matches at 8 bases. CDR1 is MNHNS, CDR2 SASEGT, per germline. J was trimmed by 3 bases and V by 1 base; bases with no gene match: 1. The CDR3 is made up of 14 amino acids. The CDR3 loop reads CASSEGLAKETQYF. DNA of the CDR3: TGTGCCAGCAGTGAAGGACTAGCGAAAGAGACCCAGTACTTC.

V and J are TRBV10-3 and TRBJ2-7; 10 nucleotides match TRBD1. The CDR3 covers 16 residues. J was trimmed by 2 bases and V by 3 bases; bases with no gene match: 7. Germline V lookup: CDR1 ENHRY, CDR2 SYGVKD. The CDR3 DNA sequence: TGTGCCATCAGTGACCCCGGGACAGGGGAAACCTACGAGCAGTACTTC. Encoded protein: CAISDPGTGETYEQYF.

The chain recombines TRBV10-3 with TRBJ2-1; TRBD2 agrees at 7 bases. CDR1 and CDR2 from the germline V gene are ENHRY and SYGVKD. The CDR3 runs to 16 residues. J was trimmed by 7 bases and V by 0 bases; bases with no gene match: 9. CDR3 protein: CAISESGGGVSNEQFF. The CDR3 region has the DNA TGTGCCATCAGTGAGTCGGGGGGAGGGGTTTCAAATGAGCAGTTCTTC.

The chain carries TRBV5-1 and TRBJ2-3, with unresolved D. Trimming removed 5 bases from V and 6 bases from J, with 10 bases in between. The germline V gene has CDR1 SGHRS and CDR2 YFSETQ. The CDR3 totals 12 residues. The CDR3 reads CASSEYADTQYF. The CDR3 nucleotides read TGCGCCAGCAGTGAATACGCGGATACGCAGTATTTT.

The table lists this clonotype with a few counts. J is TRBJ2-7 and V is TRBV7-2; D is unresolved. This CDR3 is 14 amino acids long. Trimming took 2 bases from V and 3 from J, leaving 11 bases between them. Germline assignment: CDR1 SGHTA and CDR2 FQGNSA. The CDR3 sequence is CASSLLGSVYEQYF. The CDR3 region has the DNA TGTGCCAGCAGCTTATTGGGTTCGGTCTACGAGCAGTACTTC.

In this sample, this clonotype turned up a few times. The chain uses TRBV7-9 and TRBJ2-7, with 7 bases that match TRBD2. The CDR3 is made up of 14 amino acids. After removal of 3 bases from V and 5 bases from J, the junction contained 7 bases not matched to a gene. Germline V gene lookup returns CDR1 SEHNR and CDR2 FQNEAQ (reference sequence). In DNA form, the CDR3 reads TGTGCCAGCAGCTTTACAAGGGAGGGCAACGAGCAGTACTTC. Residues: CASSFTREGNEQYF.

The genes are TRBV6-5 and TRBJ2-7, with 8 bases lining up with TRBD2. V lost 0 bases to trimming and J lost 5 bases; unmatched junction nucleotides: 6. The CDR3 totals 15 residues. Germline V CDR1 and CDR2: MNHEY, SVGAGI. CDR3 protein: CASSYSYGGADEQYF. The CDR3 nucleotides are TGTGCCAGCAGTTACTCGTACGGGGGGGCGGACGAGCAGTACTTC.

J is TRBJ1-2 and V is TRBV4-1, with D unresolved. The germline V gene encodes CDR1 MGHRA and CDR2 YSYEKL. Trimming stripped 2 bases from V and 8 bases from J, with 15 bases between. CDR3 length equals 14 residues. The CDR3 loop reads CASSQPAELRGYTF. As DNA, the CDR3 is TGCGCCAGCAGCCAACCGGCTGAACTGAGGGGCTACACCTTC.

This clonotype was detected only a few times. The chain is built from TRBV20-1 and TRBJ2-1, with 8 bases lining up with TRBD2. The CDR3 spans 18 residues. CDR1 is DFQATT and CDR2 is SNEGSKA in the germline V gene (reference sequence). V was clipped by 3 bases and J by 2 bases; unmatched bases: 15. The CDR3 sequence: CSASGQAGVIVPYNEQFF. CDR3 bases: TGCAGTGCTAGTGGGCAAGCGGGAGTGATAGTCCCCTACAATGAGCAGTTCTTC.

The chain joins TRBV20-1 to TRBJ2-2, with D possibly TRBD1 on 6 matching bases. The CDR3 runs to 17 residues. V lost 0 bases, J lost 6 bases, and 20 bases lay in between. Germline V gene sequence: CDR1 DFQATT, CDR2 SNEGSKA (reference sequence). The CDR3 spells CSARDLGQAGESGELFF. The CDR3 DNA reads TGCAGTGCTAGAGATCTGGGGCAGGCAGGGGAGTCCGGGGAGCTGTTTTTT.